The clone carrying this T cell receptor beta chain showed up just once. Its antigen is as yet unknown. The CDR3 sequence is 12 residues long. Germline V gene sequence: CDR1 SGHTA, CDR2 FQGTGA. V was clipped by 5 bases and J by 10 bases; unmatched bases: 5. Sequencing used immunoSEQ multiplex PCR; TCRdb keeps in-frame clones, though not all of them. Of more than 150,000 clones listed, 85% to 95% are singletons. The sample comes from a study of T cell responses to AZD1222 COVID-19 vaccine. General observations from the study: Increased Spike-specific TCR breadth and depth were observed after two AZD1222 doses. Spike was spanned by vaccine-associated CD4 TCRs, with dominance at 160-218 and 743-854. Most donors were white British and more were female, and clonal diversity was possibly underestimated. In the spike-specific TCR repertoire, nearly half reportedly target unmutated variant regions.

This rearrangement joins TRBV7-3 to TRBJ2-1, with 7 positions matching TRBD2. The origin of this receptor is an adult in good health. The sequenced sample was peripheral blood, obtained on day 0 of AZD1222 vaccination. The CDR3 DNA is TGTGCCAGCAGCCATCCGGGACTAGAGCAGTTCTTC. It specifies CASSHPGLEQFF.